Each of the 18 T cell receptor beta chains below was sequenced from the same sample in a study of blood T cell repertoires in COVID-19. The data were produced by immunoSEQ multiplex PCR, yet TCRdb's version contains in-frame clones alone and is incomplete. The sample holds about 69,000 clones, 89% seen once. Sequencing input: peripheral blood. The receptors here all came from a woman between 50 and 59 years old with active COVID-19.

The genes are TRBV2 and TRBJ1-2; 9 bases agree with TRBD1. Looked up from germline, CDR1 is SNHLY and CDR2 is FYNNEI. Unmatched junction bases numbered 6, after V lost 6 bases and J lost 4 bases. The CDR3 totals 14 residues. The CDR3 loop is CASRGTGISYGYTF. CDR3 DNA sequence: TGTGCCAGCAGGGGGACAGGGATCAGCTATGGCTACACCTTC.

The chain carries TRBV5-1 and TRBJ2-2, with 9 bases that match TRBD2. With 0 bases clipped from V and 0 bases from J, the junction kept 3 bases outside the gene matches. Germline-derived CDR1 and CDR2 are SGHRS and YFSETQ. The CDR3 sequence is 17 residues long. CDR3 sequence reads: CASSLGSSGTNTGELFF. CDR3 nucleotides: TGCGCCAGCAGCTTGGGTTCTAGCGGGACGAACACCGGGGAGCTGTTTTTT.

The chain recombines TRBV19 with TRBJ2-1; 15 bases align to TRBD2. This CDR3 has 17 amino acids. The V and J ends lost 3 bases and 9 bases, in that order; junction bases with no gene match: 9. The germline V gene has CDR1 LNHDA and CDR2 SQIVND (reference sequence). The CDR3 DNA reads TGTGCCAGTAGTATTTGGACTAGCGGGAGGGCCCTCGGTGAGCAGTTCTTC. This sequence encodes CASSIWTSGRALGEQFF.

This rearrangement joins TRBV3-1 (or the pseudogene TRBV3-2) to TRBJ1-4, with a weak D call TRBD1 (5 bases). CDR3 length: 14 amino acids. V gave up 1 base and J gave up 5 bases, with 8 bases separating them. Looked up from germline, CDR1 is LGHDT and CDR2 is YNNKEL (reference sequence). The CDR3 nucleotides read TGTGCCAGCAGCCAAGGCCAGGGAAATGAAAAACTGTTTTTT. This translates into CASSQGQGNEKLFF.

The chain combines TRBV10-3 with TRBJ1-5, with a tentative D call TRBD1 (6 bases). This CDR3 has 16 amino acids. CDR1 is ENHRY, CDR2 SYGVKD, per germline. The V end lost 6 bases, the J end lost 3 bases, and 18 bases lay between the germline ends. The CDR3 DNA follows: TGTGCCATCAGAGGGGGTACTACATATTACAATCAGCCCCAGCATTTT. It codes for CAIRGGTTYYNQPQHF.

The V gene is TRBV2, the J gene TRBJ2-7, with 12 bases aligning to TRBD2. This CDR3 is 15 amino acids long. Germline lookup yields CDR1 SNHLY and CDR2 FYNNEI. Trimming cost V 6 bases and J 3 bases; bases outside gene matches: 6. For the CDR3, the DNA is TGTGCCAGCAGCCTTCTAGCGGGAGGGGGCTACGAGCAGTACTTC. Encoded protein: CASSLLAGGGYEQYF.

This chain connects TRBV19 to TRBJ1-1; TRBD1 is a possible D gene (6 bases). This CDR3 has 14 amino acids. Germline-derived CDR1 and CDR2 are LNHDA and SQIVND (reference sequence). V lost 5 bases to trimming and J lost 5 bases, with 15 bases between them. CDR3 loop: CASSWDNRRTEAFF. CDR3 coding DNA: TGTGCCAGTAGTTGGGACAACAGACGGACTGAAGCTTTCTTT.

The chain combines TRBV29-1 with TRBJ2-3; TRBD1 matches 9 bases. This CDR3 spans 14 amino acids. With 7 bases clipped from V and 6 bases from J, the junction kept 11 bases outside the gene matches. Per germline, CDR1 SQVTM and CDR2 ANQGSEA. Written as DNA, the CDR3 is TGCAGCGGGTCGGGACAGGGAACACTGGATACGCAGTATTTT. Translation: CSGSGQGTLDTQYF.

The genes are TRBV14 and TRBJ2-4; perhaps TRBD1 as D (6 bases). Germline V lookup: CDR1 SGHDN, CDR2 FVKESK. The CDR3 covers 15 residues. V was pared by 4 bases and J by 9 bases, with 19 bases between. The CDR3 coding sequence is TGTGCCAGCAGCCCCCTGGGGGCCCAGGCGGGCATTCAGTACTTC. Translating it yields CASSPLGAQAGIQYF.

The chain has TRBV14 and TRBJ2-2, with D tentatively TRBD1 (5 bases). Between the trimmed V and J ends, which lost 0 bases and 4 bases, there was a span of 12 bases. CDR3 length: 16 residues. Looked up from germline, CDR1 is SGHDN and CDR2 is FVKESK. DNA of the CDR3: TGTGCCAGCAGCCAAGATTCAGGGTTGGTCACCGGGGAGCTGTTTTTT. This translates into CASSQDSGLVTGELFF.

This sequence joins TRBV27 and TRBJ1-2; D is possibly TRBD1 (6 bases). CDR1 is MNHEY, CDR2 SMNVEV, per germline (reference sequence). The V and J ends lost 4 bases and 4 bases respectively, with 16 bases between them. This CDR3 spans 15 amino acids. This CDR3 is CASSSLTGLSYGYTF. CDR3 nucleotides: TGTGCCAGCAGTTCTCTGACAGGACTCAGCTATGGCTACACCTTC.

This chain links TRBV18 with TRBJ1-3; possible D gene TRBD1, 6 bases. The V gene's germline CDR1 is KGHSH and CDR2 LQKENI. The V gene lost 6 bases and the J gene lost 0 bases, with 9 bases spanning the gap. The CDR3 has 14 residues. The CDR3 region has the DNA TGTGCCAGCTCGCCGGACAGCTCTGGAAACACCATATATTTT. Translation gives CASSPDSSGNTIYF.

This sequence joins TRBV6-5 and TRBJ1-1; no clear D gene. Germline CDR1 and CDR2: MNHEY and SVGAGI. The CDR3 is made up of 14 amino acids. With 7 bases removed from V and 4 bases from J, the gap between germline ends came to 16 bases. The DNA of the CDR3 is TGTGCCAGCAAGAAGGAGGACGTGGGCACTGAAGCTTTCTTT. Residues: CASKKEDVGTEAFF.

This chain joins TRBV29-1 and TRBJ2-7; D is perhaps TRBD2 (5 bases). Germline CDR1 SQVTM, CDR2 ANQGSEA. The V end lost 2 bases, the J end lost 7 bases, and 12 bases lay between the germline ends. This CDR3 spans 12 amino acids. The CDR3 region has the DNA TGCAGCGTTGAAAAAGAGGGTTTGGAGCAGTACTTC. Protein product: CSVEKEGLEQYF.

The V and J genes are TRBV5-5 and TRBJ2-5; perhaps TRBD1 as D (6 bases). V lost 3 bases and J 5 bases, leaving 17 bases between the germline ends. This CDR3 region has 15 residues. CDR1 and CDR2 from the germline V gene are SGHKS and YYEKEE (reference sequence). Here the CDR3 DNA reads TGTGCCAGCAGCTACGGGACAACATTGGGTGAGACCCAGTACTTC. Protein sequence: CASSYGTTLGETQYF.

The chain uses TRBV9 and TRBJ1-1; the match to TRBD1 covers 8 bases. J lost 1 base, V lost 5 bases, and 7 bases had no gene match. The CDR3 consists of 15 residues. Germline V gene data show CDR1 as SGDLS and CDR2 as YYNGEE. CDR3 in amino acids: CASRGQGRENTEAFF. Here the CDR3 DNA reads TGTGCCAGCAGAGGACAGGGTCGGGAGAACACTGAAGCTTTCTTT.

Written as DNA, the CDR3 is TGTGCCAGCAGTACCTCCAGACAAGACTCTGGAAACACCATATATTTT. This codes for CASSTSRQDSGNTIYF. This chain uses TRBV6-6 with TRBJ1-3; D is uncertain. V was trimmed by 5 bases and J by 0 bases, leaving 14 bases between them. CDR3 size: 16 residues. Germline V lookup: CDR1 MNHNY, CDR2 SVGAGI (reference sequence).

The J gene is TRBJ2-1, the V gene TRBV7-9; 7 bases match TRBD1. V was clipped by 5 bases and J by 3 bases; unmatched bases: 7. The CDR3 has 15 residues. Germline assignment: CDR1 SEHNR and CDR2 FQNEAQ (reference sequence). The CDR3 is CASSRGTEIYNEQFF. CDR3 in DNA: TGTGCCAGCAGCAGGGGGACAGAGATCTACAATGAGCAGTTCTTC.